The present T cell receptor beta chain was sequenced within a study of cytomegalovirus exposure and HLA in healthy donors. Study information: Roughly 180 million T cells yielded 117 million unique TCR beta sequences in earlier analysis. Approximately 80 million unique TCRs, all from HLA-typed donors, were included in an early release of the data. General observations from the study: An observed cluster of highly shared sequence variants was recorded as a likely sequencing artifact.

The CDR3 is 13 amino acids. The ends were cut back, 1 base at V and 3 bases at J, with 6 bases in the middle. Germline CDR1 is LNHDA and CDR2 is SQIVND (reference sequence). A multiplex PCR was run with 60 Vbeta primers and 13 Jbeta primers. Generated by immunoSEQ multiplex PCR, the TCRdb table keeps only in-frame clones and is missing some. The sample yields 130,000 to 150,000 clones, less than 85% seen once. A word on this clone: Its target is not known.

Sequenced input: PBMCs. This chain connects TRBV19 to TRBJ1-1; the D is unclear. This clonotype originated in a man younger than 35 in good health and CMV-seropositive. CDR3 protein: CASSIVQDTEAFF. The CDR3 nucleotides read TGTGCCAGTAGTATAGTGCAGGACACTGAAGCTTTCTTT. The variable domain in full, completed from reference TRBV19 and TRBJ1-1, reads DGGITQSPKYLFRKEGQNVTLSCEQNLNHDAMYWYRQDPGQGLRLIYYSQIVNDFQKGDIAEGYSVSREKKESFPLTVTSAQKNPTAFYLCASSIVQDTEAFFGQGTRLTVV.